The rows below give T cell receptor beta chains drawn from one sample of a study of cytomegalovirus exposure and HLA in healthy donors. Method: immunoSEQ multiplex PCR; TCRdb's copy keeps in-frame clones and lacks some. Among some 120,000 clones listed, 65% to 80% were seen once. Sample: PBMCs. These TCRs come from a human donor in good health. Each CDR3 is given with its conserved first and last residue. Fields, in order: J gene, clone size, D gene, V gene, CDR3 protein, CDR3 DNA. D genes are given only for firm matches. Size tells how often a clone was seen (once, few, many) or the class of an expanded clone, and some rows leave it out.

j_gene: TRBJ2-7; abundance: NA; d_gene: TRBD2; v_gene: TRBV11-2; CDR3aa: CASSQPLAGGSSEQYF; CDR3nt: TGTGCCAGCAGCCAACCGCTTGCGGGGGGTTCCTCCGAGCAGTACTTC
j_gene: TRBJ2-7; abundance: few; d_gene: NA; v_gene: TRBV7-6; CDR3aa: CASTGGGEQYF; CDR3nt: TGTGCCAGCACTGGCGGTGGCGAGCAGTACTTC
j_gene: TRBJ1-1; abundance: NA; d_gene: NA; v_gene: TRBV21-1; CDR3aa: CASSKGQGHTEAFF; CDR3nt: TGTGCCAGCAGCAAAGGACAGGGACACACTGAAGCTTTCTTT
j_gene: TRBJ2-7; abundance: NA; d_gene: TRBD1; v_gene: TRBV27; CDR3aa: CASSTWDSPGRYEQYF; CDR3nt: TGTGCCAGCAGTACCTGGGACAGCCCGGGCCGGTACGAGCAGTACTTC
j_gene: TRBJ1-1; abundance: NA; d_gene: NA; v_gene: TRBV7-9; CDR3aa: CASSLAQGMGAEAFF; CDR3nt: TGTGCCAGCAGCTTAGCGCAGGGGATGGGCGCTGAAGCTTTCTTT
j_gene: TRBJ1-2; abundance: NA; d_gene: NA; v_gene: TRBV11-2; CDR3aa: CASSLDRQNYGYTF; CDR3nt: TGTGCCAGCAGCTTAGATCGACAGAACTATGGCTACACCTTC
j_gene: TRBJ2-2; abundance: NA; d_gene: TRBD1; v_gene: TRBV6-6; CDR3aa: CASSQTGQSTGELFF; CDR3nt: TGTGCCAGCAGTCAGACGGGACAGAGCACCGGGGAGCTGTTTTTT
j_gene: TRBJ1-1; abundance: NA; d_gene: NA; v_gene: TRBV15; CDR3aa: CARQEEDRDDTEAFF; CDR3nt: TGTGCCAGACAGGAAGAGGATCGTGATGACACTGAAGCTTTCTTT
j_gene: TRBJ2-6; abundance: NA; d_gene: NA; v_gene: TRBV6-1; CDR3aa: CASREQVPITSGANVLTF; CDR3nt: TGTGCCAGCAGGGAACAGGTCCCGATCACGTCGGGGGCCAACGTCCTGACTTTC
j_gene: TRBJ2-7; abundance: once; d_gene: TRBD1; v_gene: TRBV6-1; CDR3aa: CASSETGDRAYEQYF; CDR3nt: TGTGCCAGCAGTGAAACCGGGGACAGGGCCTACGAGCAGTACTTC
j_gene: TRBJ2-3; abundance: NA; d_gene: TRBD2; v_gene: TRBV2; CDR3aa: CASRTGLVSVTDTQYF; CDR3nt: TGTGCCAGCAGGACGGGACTAGTCAGTGTCACAGATACGCAGTATTTT
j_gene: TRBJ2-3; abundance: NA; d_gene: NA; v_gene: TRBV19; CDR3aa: CASRDQGAVTDTQYF; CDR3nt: TGTGCCAGTAGGGACCAGGGCGCGGTAACAGATACGCAGTATTTT
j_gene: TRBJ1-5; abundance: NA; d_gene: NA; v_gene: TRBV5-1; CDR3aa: CASSLGGDWAQPQHF; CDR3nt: TGCGCCAGCAGCTTGGGGGGAGACTGGGCTCAGCCCCAGCATTTT
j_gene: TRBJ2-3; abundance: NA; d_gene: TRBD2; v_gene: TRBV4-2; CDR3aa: CASSQETYTAGSTDTQYF; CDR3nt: TGTGCCAGCAGCCAAGAAACGTATACAGCGGGGAGCACGGATACGCAGTATTTT
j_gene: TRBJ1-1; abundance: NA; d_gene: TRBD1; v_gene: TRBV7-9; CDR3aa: CSSGTGATEAFF; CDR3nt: TGTTCCAGCGGGACAGGGGCCACTGAAGCTTTCTTT
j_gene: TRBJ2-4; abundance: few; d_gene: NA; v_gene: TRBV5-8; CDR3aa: CASSPPRIQYF; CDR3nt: TGTGCCAGCAGCCCCCCTCGGATTCAGTACTTC
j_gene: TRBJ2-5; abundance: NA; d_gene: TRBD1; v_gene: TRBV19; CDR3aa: CASSVTGGEKTQYF; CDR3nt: TGTGCCAGTAGTGTGACAGGGGGCGAGAAGACCCAGTACTTC
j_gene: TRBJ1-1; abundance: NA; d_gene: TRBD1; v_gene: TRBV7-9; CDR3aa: CASTRATGGGADTEAFF; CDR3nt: TGTGCCAGCACCCGAGCGACAGGGGGCGGCGCGGACACTGAAGCTTTCTTT
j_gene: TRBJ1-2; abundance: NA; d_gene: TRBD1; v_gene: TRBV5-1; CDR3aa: CASSLQGPYGYTF; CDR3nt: TGCGCCAGCAGCTTACAGGGGCCCTATGGCTACACCTTC
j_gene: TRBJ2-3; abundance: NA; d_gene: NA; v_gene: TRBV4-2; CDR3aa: CASSLSPLDTQYF; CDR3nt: TGTGCCAGCAGCCTCTCCCCCCTGGATACGCAGTATTTT
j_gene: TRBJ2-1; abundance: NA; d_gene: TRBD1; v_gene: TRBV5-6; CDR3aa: CASTRTGGVDNEQFF; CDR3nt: TGTGCCAGTACCCGAACAGGGGGCGTCGACAATGAGCAGTTCTTC
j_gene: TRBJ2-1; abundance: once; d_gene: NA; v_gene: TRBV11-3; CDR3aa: CASSLDGRAGQFF; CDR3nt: TGTGCCAGCAGCTTAGACGGGCGGGCTGGGCAGTTCTTC
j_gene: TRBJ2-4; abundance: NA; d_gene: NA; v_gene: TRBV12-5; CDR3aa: CASVDTGAKNIQYF; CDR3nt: TGTGCTAGTGTGGACACAGGAGCCAAAAACATTCAGTACTTC
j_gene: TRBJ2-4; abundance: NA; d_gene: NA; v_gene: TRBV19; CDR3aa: CASSAWELAKNIQYF; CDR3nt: TGTGCCAGTAGTGCTTGGGAGCTAGCCAAAAACATTCAGTACTTC
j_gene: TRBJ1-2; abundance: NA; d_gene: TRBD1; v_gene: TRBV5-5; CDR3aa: CASSPGQTYGYTF; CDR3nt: TGTGCCAGCAGCCCGGGACAGACTTATGGCTACACCTTC
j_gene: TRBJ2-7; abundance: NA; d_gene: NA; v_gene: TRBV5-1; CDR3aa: CASSLPQERAYEQYF; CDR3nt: TGCGCCAGCAGCCTACCTCAGGAGAGGGCCTACGAGCAGTACTTC
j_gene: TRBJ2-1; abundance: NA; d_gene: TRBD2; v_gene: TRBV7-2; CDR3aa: CASSTLRGSYNEQFF; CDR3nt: TGTGCCAGCAGCACACTCCGCGGGAGCTACAATGAGCAGTTCTTC
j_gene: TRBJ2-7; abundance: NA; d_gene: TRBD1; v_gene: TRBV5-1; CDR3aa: CASSPEGDRGYEQYF; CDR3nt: TGCGCCAGCAGCCCCGAGGGGGACAGGGGTTACGAGCAGTACTTC
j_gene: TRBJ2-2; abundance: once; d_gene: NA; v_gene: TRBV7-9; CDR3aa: CASSRQALTGELFF; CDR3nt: TGTGCCAGCAGCCGACAGGCACTTACCGGGGAGCTGTTTTTT
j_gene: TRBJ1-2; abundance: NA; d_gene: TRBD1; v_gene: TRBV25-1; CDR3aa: CASSEYFGQGDNYGYTF; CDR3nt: TGTGCCAGCAGTGAATATTTTGGACAGGGAGATAACTATGGCTACACCTTC
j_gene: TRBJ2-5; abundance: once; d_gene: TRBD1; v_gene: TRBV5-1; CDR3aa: CASSFQGQGAIDETQYF; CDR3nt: TGCGCCAGCAGCTTCCAGGGACAGGGGGCAATCGACGAGACCCAGTACTTC
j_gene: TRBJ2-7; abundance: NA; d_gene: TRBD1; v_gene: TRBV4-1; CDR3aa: CASSDGQVNYEQYF; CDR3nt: TGCGCCAGCAGCGACGGACAGGTTAACTACGAGCAGTACTTC
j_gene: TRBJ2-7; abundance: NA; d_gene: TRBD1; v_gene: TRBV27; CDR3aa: CASSPTQGTLLYEQYF; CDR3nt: TGTGCCAGCAGTCCAACACAGGGGACGCTCTTGTACGAGCAGTACTTC
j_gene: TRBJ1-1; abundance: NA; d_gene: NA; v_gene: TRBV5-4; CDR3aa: CASSFEAMNTEAFF; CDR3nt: TGTGCCAGCAGCTTCGAGGCCATGAACACTGAAGCTTTCTTT
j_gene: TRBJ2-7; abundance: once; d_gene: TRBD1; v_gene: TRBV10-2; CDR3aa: CASILPPGQGEGSEQYF; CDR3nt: TGCGCCAGTATCCTCCCTCCGGGACAGGGAGAGGGGAGCGAGCAGTACTTC
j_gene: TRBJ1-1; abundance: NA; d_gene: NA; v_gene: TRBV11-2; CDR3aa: CASSLGHSNTEAFF; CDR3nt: TGTGCCAGCAGCTTAGGACACAGCAACACTGAAGCTTTCTTT
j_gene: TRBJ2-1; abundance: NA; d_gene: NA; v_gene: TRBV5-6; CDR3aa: CASSLGHPYNEQFF; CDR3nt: TGTGCCAGCAGCTTGGGGCACCCCTACAATGAGCAGTTCTTC
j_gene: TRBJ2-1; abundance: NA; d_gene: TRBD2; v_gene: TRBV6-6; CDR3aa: CASSYPTSGEDLFF; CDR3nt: TGTGCCAGCAGTTACCCGACTAGCGGGGAGGACCTGTTCTTC
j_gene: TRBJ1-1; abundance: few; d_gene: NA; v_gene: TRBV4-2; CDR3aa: CASRPPDSLTEAFF; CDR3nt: TGTGCCAGCCGACCCCCGGACAGTCTTACTGAAGCTTTCTTT
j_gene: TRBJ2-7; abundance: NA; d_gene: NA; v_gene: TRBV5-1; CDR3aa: CASSLTGLSYEQYF; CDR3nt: TGCGCCAGCAGCTTGACAGGGCTCTCCTACGAGCAGTACTTC
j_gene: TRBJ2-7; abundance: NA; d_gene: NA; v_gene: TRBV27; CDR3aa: CASSPGGTGNEQYF; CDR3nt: TGTGCCAGCAGCCCGGGGGGGACAGGGAACGAGCAGTACTTC
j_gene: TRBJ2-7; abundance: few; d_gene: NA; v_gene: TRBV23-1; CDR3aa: CASKDSMIDGQYF; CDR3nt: TGCGCCAGCAAGGACAGTATGATTGACGGGCAGTACTTC
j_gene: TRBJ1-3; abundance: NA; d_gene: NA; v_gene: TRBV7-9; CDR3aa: CASSTAGTGNTIYF; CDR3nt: TGTGCCAGCAGCACGGCAGGGACTGGAAACACCATATATTTT
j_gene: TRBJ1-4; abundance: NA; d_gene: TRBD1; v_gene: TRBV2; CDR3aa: CASRPTGANEKLFF; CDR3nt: TGTGCCAGCAGACCGACAGGGGCGAATGAAAAACTGTTTTTT
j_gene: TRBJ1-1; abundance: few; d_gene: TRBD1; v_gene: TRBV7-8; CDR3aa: CASSASLPGQGVTTEAFF; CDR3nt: TGTGCCAGCAGTGCTTCATTACCGGGACAGGGGGTAACCACTGAAGCTTTCTTT
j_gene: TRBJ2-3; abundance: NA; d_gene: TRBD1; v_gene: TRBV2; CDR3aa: CASKQGALPDTQYF; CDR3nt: TGTGCCAGCAAGCAGGGGGCTCTTCCAGATACGCAGTATTTT
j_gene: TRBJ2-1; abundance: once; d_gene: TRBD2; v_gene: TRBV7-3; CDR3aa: CASSPRLAGDRNEQFF; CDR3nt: TGTGCCAGCAGCCCCCGGCTAGCGGGGGACCGCAATGAGCAGTTCTTC
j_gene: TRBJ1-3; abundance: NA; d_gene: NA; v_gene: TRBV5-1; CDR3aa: CASSTDSGNTIYF; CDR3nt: TGCGCCAGCAGCACCGACAGTGGAAACACCATATATTTT
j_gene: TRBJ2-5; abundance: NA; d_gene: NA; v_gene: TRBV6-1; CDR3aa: CASRRGETQYF; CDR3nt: TGTGCCAGCAGGCGGGGTGAGACCCAGTACTTC
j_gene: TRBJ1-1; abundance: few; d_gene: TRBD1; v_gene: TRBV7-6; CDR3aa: CASSLGQYTEAFF; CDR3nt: TGTGCCAGCAGCCTGGGACAGTATACAGAAGCTTTCTTT
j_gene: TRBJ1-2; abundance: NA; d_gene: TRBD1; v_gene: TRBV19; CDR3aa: CASSVTGEDGYTF; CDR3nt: TGTGCCAGTAGTGTCACAGGGGAAGATGGCTACACCTTC
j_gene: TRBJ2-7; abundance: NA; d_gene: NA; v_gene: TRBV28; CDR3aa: CASTSTLAGPYEQYF; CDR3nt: TGTGCCAGCACCTCTACCCTTGCGGGCCCCTACGAGCAGTACTTC
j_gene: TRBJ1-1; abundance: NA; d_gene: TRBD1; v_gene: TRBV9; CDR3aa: CASSVGQGMNTEAFF; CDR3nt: TGTGCCAGCAGCGTGGGACAGGGGATGAACACTGAAGCTTTCTTT